This TCR beta chain was sequenced during a study of OX40 agonist ivuxolimab in advanced cancers. About the study: Each patient was given ivuxolimab into a vein every 2 weeks, at 0.01 to 10 mg/kg. One patient with hepatocellular carcinoma and two with cutaneous melanoma, three in all, had partial responses. Those treated in dose escalation had hepatocellular carcinoma, melanoma, renal cell cancer or head and neck cancer.

In the case of this clone: Antigen unknown.

This table comes from immunoSEQ multiplex PCR, and its TCRdb copy is limited to in-frame clones, with some not included. Of about 26,000 clones listed, approximately 75% are singletons. Germline CDR1 reads LGHNA; CDR2 reads YSLEER. Trimming cost V 1 base and J 5 bases, with 5 bases left between them. The CDR3 contains 12 residues. Study-wide points: Researchers did not determine the expanded peripheral T cells' antigen specificity.

The sample consisted of CD4+ or CD8+ T cells sorted from blood, taken in a trial of the OX40 agonist ivuxolimab. This receptor was identified in an adult with an advanced solid tumor such as melanoma, head and neck, liver or kidney cancer. J is TRBJ1-1 and V is TRBV4-3; D is unclear. In DNA form, the CDR3 reads TGCGCCAGCAGCCAAGCCGCTACTGAAGCTTTCTTT. Protein sequence: CASSQAATEAFF.